This passage covers 27 T cell receptor beta chains from one sample sequenced in a study of cytomegalovirus exposure and HLA in healthy donors. Vbeta (60) and Jbeta (13) primers were used in the PCR. Data came from immunoSEQ multiplex PCR; TCRdb stores just in-frame clones and leaves some out. This sample carries under 250,000 clones, over 75% of them seen once, and the ten largest clones take 1.3%. Material for sequencing was PBMCs. The receptors shown here come from a human donor in good health.

The rearrangement joins TRBV12-5 to TRBJ1-5; D possibly corresponds to TRBD1 (6 bases). This CDR3 region has 12 residues. Germline CDR1 reads LGHNT; CDR2 reads FRNRAP. V was cut by 6 bases and J by 4 bases, with 7 bases left in between. The CDR3 nucleotides are TGTGCTAGTGGGGACAGTAATCAGCCCCAGCATTTT. Residues: CASGDSNQPQHF.

Written as DNA, the CDR3 is TGTGCCAGCAGCTTTGGCAACAGGGGGCACACTGAAGCTTTCTTT. This encodes CASSFGNRGHTEAFF. The rearrangement links TRBV5-5 to TRBJ1-1, with 9 bases matching TRBD1. After removal of 2 bases from V and 3 bases from J, the junction contained 5 bases not matched to a gene. Germline CDR1 reads SGHKS; CDR2 reads YYEKEE (reference sequence). The CDR3 loop spans 15 amino acids.

V and J are TRBV7-9 and TRBJ2-1; 8 positions match TRBD2. CDR1 is SEHNR and CDR2 is FQNEAQ in the germline V gene (reference sequence). The CDR3 runs 16 residues. With 6 bases clipped from V and 3 bases from J, the junction kept 10 bases outside the gene matches. The chain's CDR3 is CASRASGTRNYNEQFF. The CDR3 nucleotides are TGTGCCAGCAGGGCCTCCGGGACTAGGAACTACAATGAGCAGTTCTTC.

The V gene is TRBV28, the J gene TRBJ1-1; D is undetermined. V shed 1 base and J shed 1 base, with 13 bases lying between them. The germline V gene encodes CDR1 MDHEN and CDR2 SYDVKM. The CDR3 runs 16 residues. CDR3 loop: CASSLLVDGRNTEAFF. The CDR3 nucleotides read TGTGCCAGCAGTTTATTGGTTGATGGGAGGAACACTGAAGCTTTCTTT. The complete variable domain, with remaining parts taken from reference TRBV28 and TRBJ1-1, reads DVKVTQSSRYLVKRTGEKVFLECVQDMDHENMFWYRQDPGLGLRLIYFSYDVKMKEKGDIPEGYSVSREKKERFSLILESASTNQTSMYLCASSLLVDGRNTEAFFGQGTRLTVV.

J is TRBJ2-1 and V is TRBV5-1; 10 positions agree with TRBD2. The CDR3 consists of 15 residues. Per the germline V gene, CDR1 is SGHRS and CDR2 is YFSETQ. V was clipped by 0 bases and J by 7 bases; unmatched bases: 4. Written as DNA, the CDR3 is TGCGCCAGCAGCTTGGGGACACTAGCGGGAAATGAGCAGTTCTTC. Its translation is CASSLGTLAGNEQFF.

V is TRBV5-1 and J is TRBJ2-6; no definite D call. The CDR3 has 13 residues. V was cut by 4 bases and J by 6 bases, with 8 bases left in between. Germline CDR1 SGHRS, CDR2 YFSETQ. The chain's CDR3 is CASSTPPANVLTF. Here the CDR3 DNA reads TGCGCCAGCAGCACACCTCCGGCCAACGTCCTGACTTTC.

The chain is built from TRBV7-6 and TRBJ1-1; TRBD1 matches 8 bases. CDR1 SGHVS and CDR2 FNYEAQ come from the germline V gene. Trimming removed 5 bases from V and 1 base from J; junction bases left unmatched: 9. The CDR3 is made up of 16 amino acids. CDR3 DNA: TGTGCCAGCAGCCCACAGGGGGGTCGGGGGAACACTGAAGCTTTCTTT. Protein sequence: CASSPQGGRGNTEAFF.

The chain has TRBV29-1 and TRBJ1-1; weak D call: TRBD1 (6 bases). The CDR3 consists of 12 residues. CDR1 is SQVTM, CDR2 ANQGSEA, per germline. V lost 4 bases to trimming and J lost 6 bases, with 12 bases between them. As DNA, the CDR3 is TGCAGCGTTGCAGGGGATGGTGCTGAAGCTTTCTTT. Amino acids: CSVAGDGAEAFF.

J is TRBJ2-3 and V is TRBV9, with 9 nucleotides matching TRBD2. J lost 6 bases, V lost 2 bases, and 7 bases had no gene match. Germline V lookup: CDR1 SGDLS, CDR2 YYNGEE. The CDR3 sequence is 15 residues long. The CDR3 DNA sequence: TGTGCCAGCAGCGTGACTAGCGGTTATAGGGATACGCAGTATTTT. Protein product: CASSVTSGYRDTQYF.

This rearrangement joins TRBV4-2 to TRBJ2-7, with D perhaps matching TRBD1 (5 bases). The germline V and J ends were trimmed by 3 bases and 3 bases, with 15 bases remaining between them. Germline CDR1 LGHNA, CDR2 YNFKEQ. CDR3 length equals 15 residues. CDR3: CASSHGHGRGYEQYF. CDR3 in DNA: TGTGCCAGCAGCCATGGACACGGGCGCGGCTACGAGCAGTACTTC.

This clone was detected once. V gene TRBV10-3 combines with J gene TRBJ2-3, with TRBD2 matching 10 bases. V gave up 10 bases and J gave up 2 bases; unmatched junction bases: 12. Germline CDR1 ENHRY, CDR2 SYGVKD. The length of the CDR3 is 16 residues. The CDR3 protein is CATMGISGRNTDTQYF. For the CDR3, the DNA is TGTGCCACCATGGGAATTAGCGGGAGGAACACAGATACGCAGTATTTT.

This clone was recorded a few times. The chain uses TRBV7-9 and TRBJ2-5; 10 nucleotides match TRBD1. J gave up 0 bases and V 5 bases, and 3 bases lay outside the gene matches. The CDR3 consists of 15 residues. Germline V gene sequence: CDR1 SEHNR, CDR2 FQNEAQ (reference sequence). As DNA, the CDR3 is TGTGCCAGCAGCCCCGGGACAGGGGACCAAGAGACCCAGTACTTC. This sequence encodes CASSPGTGDQETQYF.

The J gene is TRBJ2-7, the V gene TRBV29-1; D might be TRBD2 (6 bases). The CDR3 has 14 residues. Germline V gene data show CDR1 as SQVTM and CDR2 as ANQGSEA. Trimming stripped 1 base from V and 3 bases from J, with 13 bases between. As DNA, the CDR3 is TGCAGCGTTGAAGGGGGGGAGTTTCACTACGAGCAGTACTTC. The encoded protein is CSVEGGEFHYEQYF.

This chain links TRBV15 with TRBJ1-5, with D maybe TRBD1 (5 bases). The CDR3 sequence is 15 residues long. Between the trimmed V and J ends, which lost 0 bases and 2 bases, there was a span of 8 bases. Germline-derived CDR1 and CDR2 are LNHNV and YYDKDF (reference sequence). The CDR3 loop is CATSRDPGGNQPQHF. The CDR3 DNA reads as TGTGCCACCAGCAGAGATCCGGGGGGCAATCAGCCCCAGCATTTT.

The rearrangement uses TRBV13 and TRBJ2-5; the D gene is possibly TRBD2 (6 bases). CDR1 PRHDT and CDR2 FYEKMQ come from the germline V gene (reference sequence). The CDR3 sequence is 15 residues long. Trimming removed 5 bases at V and 4 bases at J, with 17 bases between. CDR3: CASSPGTGDVETQYF. The CDR3 nucleotides read TGTGCCAGCAGCCCCGGGACTGGGGATGTAGAGACCCAGTACTTC.

This clone was counted between two and nine times. V and J are TRBV28 and TRBJ2-2; TRBD2 matches 8 bases. With 3 bases clipped from V and 5 bases from J, the junction kept 8 bases outside the gene matches. The CDR3 is made up of 16 amino acids. Germline assignment: CDR1 MDHEN and CDR2 SYDVKM. CDR3 sequence reads: CASSFLRASGTGELFF. CDR3 DNA sequence: TGTGCCAGCAGTTTTCTTCGGGCTAGCGGGACCGGGGAGCTGTTTTTT.

V gene TRBV6-1 combines with J gene TRBJ2-2, with 9 bases lining up with TRBD1. In germline, CDR1 is MNHNS, CDR2 SASEGT. Trimming removed 0 bases from V and 4 bases from J; junction bases left unmatched: 3. The CDR3 consists of 16 residues. The CDR3 loop is CASSEADRGGTGELFF. Written as DNA, the CDR3 is TGTGCCAGCAGTGAAGCTGACAGGGGGGGCACCGGGGAGCTGTTTTTT.

This chain uses TRBV7-2 with TRBJ2-1, with D perhaps matching TRBD2 (5 bases). The CDR3 is 15 amino acids. The V end was cut by 5 bases, the J end by 0 bases, with 11 bases between. The germline V gene has CDR1 SGHTA and CDR2 FQGNSA. In DNA form, the CDR3 reads TGTGCCAGCAGCGCCAATAGCGCCTCCTACAATGAGCAGTTCTTC. Its translation: CASSANSASYNEQFF.

V gene TRBV7-3 combines with J gene TRBJ2-5, with 8 bases lining up with TRBD2. From germline, CDR1 is SGHTA and CDR2 FQGTGA. The CDR3 runs 16 residues. Trimming took 2 bases from V and 4 from J; bases not matched to a gene: 9. The CDR3 spells CASSLESGSPPETQYF. In nucleotides, the CDR3 is TGTGCCAGCAGCTTAGAAAGCGGGAGTCCCCCAGAGACCCAGTACTTC.

The chain joins TRBV7-9 to TRBJ1-5, with TRBD1 matching over 8 bases. J lost 1 base, V lost 1 base, and 6 bases had no gene match. This CDR3 spans 17 amino acids. Germline assignment: CDR1 SEHNR and CDR2 FQNEAQ (reference sequence). Here the CDR3 reads CASSLGAGGGSNQPQHF. In DNA, the CDR3 is TGTGCCAGCAGCTTAGGGGCAGGGGGCGGGAGCAATCAGCCCCAGCATTTT.

V gene TRBV28 combines with J gene TRBJ2-1; D may be TRBD2 (6 bases). Trimming took 6 bases from V and 0 from J, leaving 15 bases between them. The CDR3 loop spans 16 amino acids. Germline V lookup: CDR1 MDHEN, CDR2 SYDVKM. CDR3 residues: CASRNSGFSSYNEQFF. CDR3 coding DNA: TGTGCCAGCAGAAATAGCGGATTTAGCTCCTACAATGAGCAGTTCTTC.

V and J are TRBV19 and TRBJ2-1; 15 nucleotides match TRBD2. Germline V gene lookup returns CDR1 LNHDA and CDR2 SQIVND (reference sequence). The CDR3 spans 14 residues. Germline trimming cut 5 bases from V and 8 bases from J; bases unmatched to any gene: 1. The CDR3 sequence: CASSGLAGGHEQFF. The CDR3 coding sequence is TGTGCCAGTAGTGGACTAGCGGGAGGGCATGAGCAGTTCTTC.

The J gene is TRBJ2-7, the V gene TRBV27, with 11 bases lining up with TRBD2. This CDR3 is 15 amino acids long. Germline values: CDR1 MNHEY, CDR2 SMNVEV (reference sequence). V was clipped by 5 bases and J by 3 bases; unmatched bases: 6. Written as DNA, the CDR3 is TGTGCCAGCAGTCCGCAACTAGCGGGGGTCTACGAGCAGTACTTC. Protein product: CASSPQLAGVYEQYF.

The chain has TRBV7-9 and TRBJ2-5, with a possible D match to TRBD1 (6 bases). The better agreement between TRBJ2-7 and the DNA end casts doubt on the J call. Germline assignment: CDR1 SEHNR and CDR2 FQNEAQ (reference sequence). The CDR3 consists of 13 residues. The CDR3 is CASSFAGDYEQYF. The DNA of the CDR3 is TGTGCCAGCAGCTTCGCAGGGGACTACGAGCAGTACTTC.

This clone came up once. One end of the junction fails to match germline, which may point to a read error. The chain joins TRBV7-2 to TRBJ2-5, with 14 bases aligning to TRBD2. This CDR3 has 15 amino acids. The V gene's germline CDR1 is SGHTA and CDR2 FQGNSA. The CDR3 loop reads CASSPTGTSGRPLDF. CDR3 in DNA: TGTGCCAGCAGCCCGACCGGGACTAGCGGGAGACCCCTGGACTTC.

The J gene is TRBJ2-7, the V gene TRBV14; TRBD1 is a possible D gene (5 bases). V was trimmed by 1 base and J by 6 bases, leaving 16 bases between them. There are 15 residues in the CDR3. CDR1 is SGHDN and CDR2 is FVKESK in the germline V gene. The CDR3 DNA follows: TGTGCCAGCAGCCAAGGGACAATACGGTCCGGCGAGCAGTACTTC. Its protein is CASSQGTIRSGEQYF. The full variable domain, in which reference TRBV14 and TRBJ2-7 provide the parts outside the CDR3, is EAGVTQFPSHSVIEKGQTVTLRCDPISGHDNLYWYRRVMGKEIKFLLHFVKESKQDESGMPNNRFLAERTGGTYSTLKVQPAELEDSGVYFCASSQGTIRSGEQYFGPGTRLTVT.

The chain carries TRBV5-4 and TRBJ1-4, with D uncertain. Per germline, CDR1 SGHNT and CDR2 YYREEE (reference sequence). The CDR3 loop spans 10 amino acids. With 9 bases removed from V and 8 bases from J, the gap between germline ends came to 8 bases. The CDR3 protein is CATSGEKLFF. DNA for the CDR3: TGTGCCACGTCCGGGGAAAAACTGTTTTTT.